The sequence of this TCR beta chain was determined in a study of shared clonotypes between healthy human individuals (dated by TCRdb to 2020 to 2022). Background on the whole study: A few men and two women, aged 18 to 49 years, made up the cohort. For each donor, CD4 naive and CD4 memory were each given three plates, CD8 naive was given two plates, and CD8 memory was given one plate. The study deeply sequenced blood TCR repertoires of about 5 healthy adults to estimate repertoire size and the extent of clonotype sharing between individuals. Different laboratories and diverse techniques were used to prepare libraries and sequence TCR repertoires, to increase sequencing depth and limit assay-specific biases. Per donor, leukapheresis produced somewhere between about 0.8 and 9 billion PBMCs.

Turning to this clone: It has no known antigen specificity. No much larger clonotype is one base removed from it; base qualities were not supplied.

Healthy HIV-negative adults with no recently reported acute infections or vaccinations were included as donors. All donors were Caucasian adults living in Nashville, Tennessee, USA. CD4+ T cells were enriched by magnetic negative selection; naive cells were then positively selected on CD45RA, and the negative fraction formed the memory subset. Blood was collected by leukapheresis, and PBMCs were isolated by Ficoll-Histopaque density gradient centrifugation and then cryopreserved in liquid nitrogen vapor phase. Analytical flow cytometry was used to check the purity and quantity of every magnetically sorted T cell population. From each sorted fraction, genomic DNA was isolated and quantified by UV absorbance on a Nanodrop 2000c. Overall study results and their limits: Pairwise subsampling led to the expectation that sequencing depth would affect the degree of clonotype sharing among donors. Across a handful of donors, roughly 5% of naive CD4, 3% to 4% of naive CD8, about 2% of memory CD4, and around 0.4% of memory CD8 clonotypes were shared. Compared with non-shared clonotypes, clonotypes shared by all four sorted-subset donors had higher generation probabilities. Incomplete sequencing was indicated by rarefaction of sorted-subset datasets, despite the large sequencing depth. Because the study included a small number of donors, the genetic and exposure-history diversity represented was limited. Sampling was limited to blood, and TCR repertoires in tissue likely differ from TCR repertoires in blood. Naive subsets generally had larger estimated clonotype richness than memory subsets did.

TCR CDR3 regions were amplified from genomic DNA by multiplex PCR using the deep immunoSEQ assay. Extracted genomic DNA from each cell subset was distributed evenly across all wells of several immunoSEQ 96-well plates, and each plate was treated as a replicate. For sorted subsets, 200 to 250 ng genomic DNA, equal to tens of thousands of T cell genomes, was loaded into each replicate PCR. The purified libraries were quantified using a Qubit 3.0 fluorometer, sized with a Bioanalyzer 2100, and then quantified again using the KAPA Library Quantification kit. Every immunoSEQ 96-well plate was sequenced on a dedicated single-read 150-cycle Illumina NextSeq 550 flow cell. The paper's processing steps were these. Because only junctional sequences without quality scores were contained in the immunoSEQ output, filtering matching that applied to full-length reads could not be performed. Sequences were annotated with PyIR, a Python wrapper for IgBLAST v1.9, and V/J genes and CDR3 were assigned using IMGT germline references. Any read was removed if the V/J assignment was weak (E-value above 1e-6), the CDR3 was missing, or the read contained stop codons, out-of-frame junctions, or ambiguous translated residues. V3J clonotypes were defined by identical inferred V gene, J gene, and CDR3 amino acid sequence. Percentage overlap between repertoires was calculated by dividing the number of shared unique clonotypes by the size of the smaller repertoire. Richness of each repertoire was evaluated using RTK rarefaction, the Chao1 estimator, and Recon v2.1 estimates of unobserved clonotypes. Generation probabilities were computed with OLGA for all TCRbeta clonotypes obtained by the gDNA method from a handful of donors. The table was pulled from immuneACCESS by TCRdb, which kept in-frame rearrangements only. Such tables lose some clones; where checked, under half of the loss comes from unresolved V genes, and the rest has no known cause. That table is the source of V, J and clone size, and D and trimming were worked out from the DNA. The sample profile shows more than 1,200,000 clones; 98% of them were found once. In total, the top ten clones hold 0.36% of the sample.

Counted from cysteine to phenylalanine, this CDR3 has 15 amino acids. Left in the record is the CDR3 DNA by itself, 45 bases read in frame from the first base. Based on the germline V gene (reference sequence), the CDR1 and CDR2 sequences are SGHNT and YYREEE. The junction shows trimming of 1 base on V and 7 bases on J, and the gene matches do not reach 6 bases of it. The receptor was derived from a man under 40 in good health. The chain uses TRBV5-4 and TRBJ2-2; the central 8 bases match TRBD1. Sequencing input: naive CD4+ T cells sorted from blood. Explained via the paper, the cell subset or site label denotes: CD45RA+ positively selected. This receptor has the CDR3 CASSLLQGVGGELFF. The DNA sequence is given as TGTGCCAGCAGCTTGCTACAGGGGGTCGGCGGGGAGCTGTTTTTT.